The 19 T cell receptor beta chains below all came from one sample that was sequenced in a study of control samples from healthy donors and cancer patients. Some clones are missing from TCRdb's copy, which holds only in-frame ones; the method was immunoSEQ multiplex PCR. This table holds 120,000 to 150,000 clones, 90% to 95% found once. The sample comprised blood. The receptors here all came from a man between 18 and 29 years old in good health.

CDR3 DNA sequence: TGCGCCAGCAGCGCGTTGACGGACTCTGGAAACACCATATATTTT. It specifies CASSALTDSGNTIYF. The chain is built from TRBV5-1 and TRBJ1-3; D ambiguous. Germline V lookup: CDR1 SGHRS, CDR2 YFSETQ. V lost 4 bases, J lost 0 bases, and 11 bases lay in between. This CDR3 has 15 amino acids.

CDR3: CASNYEGTPAGREQYF. The CDR3 DNA reads as TGTGCCAGCAATTACGAGGGGACACCGGCGGGTCGTGAGCAGTACTTC. The rearrangement links TRBV2 to TRBJ2-7, with a tentative D call TRBD1 (6 bases). V was trimmed by 7 bases and J by 7 bases, leaving 26 bases between them. CDR1 is SNHLY and CDR2 is FYNNEI in the germline V gene. The CDR3 is made up of 16 amino acids.

This chain joins TRBV6-5 and TRBJ1-2; D is uncertain. From germline, CDR1 is MNHEY and CDR2 SVGAGI. V lost 0 bases to trimming and J lost 8 bases, with 16 bases between them. The CDR3 sequence is 15 residues long. CDR3 amino acids: CASSYSPRETWGYTF. The CDR3 region has the DNA TGTGCCAGCAGTTACTCCCCGAGGGAGACCTGGGGCTACACCTTC.

The gene calls are TRBV11-2 and TRBJ1-4, with D unresolved. This CDR3 is built from 15 residues. Per the germline V gene, CDR1 is SGHAT and CDR2 is FQNNGV. V was shortened by 5 bases and J by 2 bases, with 12 bases between the two germline ends. The CDR3 loop reads CASSDHQRTNEKLFF. CDR3 DNA: TGTGCCAGCAGCGACCACCAGAGGACTAATGAAAAACTGTTTTTT.

The chain joins TRBV28 to TRBJ1-2, with D tentatively TRBD1 (5 bases). Trimming removed 6 bases at V and 4 bases at J, with 15 bases between. Germline loops: CDR1 MDHEN, CDR2 SYDVKM. The CDR3 spans 14 residues. CDR3 region: CASRAERRGYGYTF. Here the CDR3 DNA reads TGTGCCAGCAGGGCCGAAAGGAGGGGCTATGGCTACACCTTC.

The chain is built from TRBV11-2 and TRBJ2-1; D remains unclear. V lost 5 bases and J lost 8, with 10 bases in between. From germline, CDR1 is SGHAT and CDR2 FQNNGV. This CDR3 is 12 amino acids long. As DNA, the CDR3 is TGTGCCAGCAGCCCAACATGGTATGAGCAGTTCTTC. Protein: CASSPTWYEQFF.

The CDR3 loop reads CASSSGVSGNQPQHF. CDR3 bases: TGTGCCAGCAGTTCCGGGGTGAGTGGCAATCAGCCCCAGCATTTT. The V gene is TRBV27, the J gene TRBJ1-5; D is undetermined. V dropped 4 bases and J dropped 2 bases, with 12 bases sitting between them. The CDR3 is 15 amino acids. From germline, CDR1 is MNHEY and CDR2 SMNVEV (reference sequence).

The gene calls are TRBV27 and TRBJ1-1; D remains unclear. V was trimmed by 3 bases and J by 4 bases, leaving 9 bases between them. Germline-derived CDR1 and CDR2 are MNHEY and SMNVEV (reference sequence). This CDR3 spans 13 amino acids. CDR3 residues: CASSLRWSTEAFF. The CDR3 bases are TGTGCCAGCAGTTTGAGGTGGAGCACTGAAGCTTTCTTT.

The rearrangement uses TRBV5-1 and TRBJ1-6; tentative D call: TRBD1 (5 bases). The V and J ends lost 4 bases and 8 bases respectively, with 19 bases between them. Per the germline V gene, CDR1 is SGHRS and CDR2 is YFSETQ. The CDR3 contains 16 residues. CDR3 residues: CASSLDVTGGYSPLHF. The CDR3 DNA reads as TGCGCCAGCAGCCTCGACGTGACCGGGGGGTATTCACCCCTCCACTTT.

The gene calls are TRBV30 and TRBJ1-4, with D unresolved. Germline-derived CDR1 and CDR2 are GTSNPN and SVGIG (reference sequence). The V end lost 8 bases, the J end lost 5 bases, and 27 bases lay between the germline ends. The CDR3 has 17 residues. In DNA form, the CDR3 reads TGTGCCACCCCCCTCCGACGGAAACCAAATTCGAATGAAAAACTGTTTTTT. Amino acid sequence: CATPLRRKPNSNEKLFF.

The genes are TRBV24-1 and TRBJ2-2; D remains unclear. The V end lost 1 base, the J end lost 5 bases, and 7 bases lay between the germline ends. Germline V CDR1 and CDR2: KGHDR, SFDVKD. The CDR3 length is 14 residues. CDR3 in amino acids: CATSDLYSTGELFF. In DNA form, the CDR3 reads TGTGCCACCAGTGATTTATACAGTACCGGGGAGCTGTTTTTT.

This sequence joins TRBV5-1 and TRBJ1-1; tentative D call: TRBD1 (5 bases). Trimming removed 4 bases at V and 1 base at J, with 14 bases between. CDR1 is SGHRS and CDR2 is YFSETQ in the germline V gene. The CDR3 totals 15 residues. Written as DNA, the CDR3 is TGCGCCAGCAGCCGGGGAGTGAGGGGGAACACTGAAGCTTTCTTT. It is translated as CASSRGVRGNTEAFF.

The DNA for the CDR3 is TGTGCCAGTGATTCGGGACAGGGTCATGGCTACACCTTC. Protein sequence: CASDSGQGHGYTF. This chain links TRBV19 with TRBJ1-2; 9 bases are shared with TRBD1. V lost 8 bases, J lost 6 bases, and 7 bases stayed unmatched. This CDR3 is built from 13 residues. Germline V gives CDR1 LNHDA, CDR2 SQIVND (reference sequence). Full variable domain (remainder filled in from reference TRBV19 and TRBJ1-2): DGGITQSPKYLFRKEGQNVTLSCEQNLNHDAMYWYRQDPGQGLRLIYYSQIVNDFQKGDIAEGYSVSREKKESFPLTVTSAQKNPTAFYLCASDSGQGHGYTFGSGTRLTVV.

The rearrangement uses TRBV10-2 and TRBJ1-1; D gene uncertain. This CDR3 comprises 16 residues. V shed 0 bases and J shed 1 base, with 12 bases lying between them. Germline lookup yields CDR1 WSHSY and CDR2 SAAADI. In DNA form, the CDR3 reads TGCGCCAGCAGTGAGTCGCTGGCCAGTCCGAACACTGAAGCTTTCTTT. Translated: CASSESLASPNTEAFF.

The V and J genes are TRBV2 and TRBJ2-2; TRBD1 aligns across 12 bases. CDR3 length equals 15 residues. J was trimmed by 6 bases and V by 6 bases; bases with no gene match: 5. Germline V gene lookup returns CDR1 SNHLY and CDR2 FYNNEI. The DNA of the CDR3 is TGTGCCAGCAGGGGGACAGGGGGCGTCTCCGGGGAGCTGTTTTTT. It yields the protein CASRGTGGVSGELFF. Drawing the rest from reference TRBV2 and TRBJ2-2, the complete variable domain is EPEVTQTPSHQVTQMGQEVILRCVPISNHLYFYWYRQILGQKVEFLVSFYNNEISEKSEIFDDQFSVERPDGSNFTLKIRSTKLEDSAMYFCASRGTGGVSGELFFGEGSRLTVL.

V gene TRBV5-6 combines with J gene TRBJ2-7; D is unclear. The V gene lost 3 bases and the J gene lost 2 bases, with 6 bases spanning the gap. The CDR3 is 12 residues long. Germline assignment: CDR1 SGHDT and CDR2 YYEEEE. CDR3 DNA: TGTGCCAGCAGCTGGACCACCTACGAGCAGTACTTC. Its protein product is CASSWTTYEQYF.

This chain connects TRBV12-3 or TRBV12-4 to TRBJ1-2; 7 bases map to TRBD1. The ends lost 1 base at V and 6 bases at J; junction bases unmatched: 2. CDR3 length: 13 residues. CDR3 in amino acids: CASSLGQGDGYTF. CDR3 DNA: TGTGCCAGCAGTTTAGGACAGGGAGATGGCTACACCTTC.

CDR3 protein: CATGRGSGNTIYF. The DNA for the CDR3 is TGTGCCACCGGGCGGGGTTCCGGAAACACCATATATTTT. The J gene is TRBJ1-3, the V gene TRBV10-3; no definite D call. V was trimmed by 10 bases and J by 4 bases, leaving 14 bases between them. There are 13 residues in the CDR3. CDR1 and CDR2 from the germline V gene are ENHRY and SYGVKD.

This sequence joins TRBV7-2 and TRBJ2-7; a possible D gene is TRBD2 (5 bases). The germline V gene has CDR1 SGHTA and CDR2 FQGNSA. Trimming pared 0 bases from V and 6 bases from J, leaving 6 bases between. The CDR3 covers 12 residues. CDR3 DNA sequence: TGTGCCAGCAGCTTAGCAGGGAGCGAGCAGTACTTC. Translation: CASSLAGSEQYF.